These T cell receptor beta chains were read from a single sample in a study of shared clonotypes between healthy human individuals. The assay was immunoSEQ multiplex PCR, and TCRdb's table has in-frame clones only and misses some. The top ten clones hold 0.85% to 1.2% of a sample with some 2.1 million clones, about 94% of them seen once. The specimen was naive CD8+ T cells sorted from blood. These receptors all come from a young man in good health. Both conserved end residues are part of each CDR3. The order of the fields is clone size, V gene, J gene, D gene, CDR3 DNA, CDR3 protein. D genes are given only for firm matches. Size values are once, few and many counts, or a class for expanded clones, and some rows have none.

NA,TRBV4-2,TRBJ2-1,NA,TGTGCCAGCAGCCCTATTGGCGGGGGCCCTTACAATGAGCAGTTCTTC,CASSPIGGGPYNEQFF
NA,TRBV19,TRBJ2-1,TRBD2,TGTGCCAGTAGTGTAATAGCGGGAGGAGGATACAATGAGCAGTTCTTC,CASSVIAGGGYNEQFF
NA,TRBV7-9,TRBJ1-1,NA,TGTGCCAGCAGATTAGACAGTGAAGCTTTCTTT,CASRLDSEAFF
NA,TRBV6-5,TRBJ1-2,NA,TGTGCCAGTTTCGGGCCCGGGACTAACTATGGCTACACCTTC,CASFGPGTNYGYTF
NA,TRBV28,TRBJ2-2,NA,TGTGCCAGCAGTTTATGGTCCCTGAACACCGGGGAGCTGTTTTTT,CASSLWSLNTGELFF
NA,TRBV11-2,TRBJ2-3,TRBD2,TGTGCCAGCAGCCTAAGTCCGAAGGCGGGAGGGCCCGCAGATACGCAGTATTTT,CASSLSPKAGGPADTQYF
NA,TRBV27,TRBJ2-2,TRBD1,TGTGCCAGCAGCAGCCGGGACAGGGAAAAAGTTTGGGTAACCGGGGAGCTGTTTTTT,CASSSRDREKVWVTGELFF
once,TRBV27,TRBJ1-6,TRBD1,TGTGCCAGCACCATAGGGACAGCCAATTCACCCCTCCACTTT,CASTIGTANSPLHF
NA,TRBV30,TRBJ2-3,NA,TGTGCCTGGAGTGTAACCGGTTCCCCGAGCACAGATACGCAGTATTTT,CAWSVTGSPSTDTQYF
NA,TRBV27,TRBJ2-1,NA,TGTGCCAGCAGTACCCGGGACGGGATGAATGAGCAGTTCTTC,CASSTRDGMNEQFF
NA,TRBV28,TRBJ2-7,TRBD1,TGTGCCAGCAGCGATGACAGGGTGGACGCCTACGAGCAGTACTTC,CASSDDRVDAYEQYF
NA,TRBV27,TRBJ2-1,NA,TGTGCCAGCAGTTTTAGCGGTTATCTCAATGAGCAGTTCTTC,CASSFSGYLNEQFF
NA,TRBV13,TRBJ1-3,NA,TGTGCCAGCAGCTTAGGGGTGACCTCTGGAAACACCATATATTTT,CASSLGVTSGNTIYF
NA,TRBV7-3,TRBJ2-1,TRBD1,TGTGCCAGCAGCTTAATGCCCATGACAGGGAAGTACAATGAGCAGTTCTTC,CASSLMPMTGKYNEQFF
once,TRBV6-5,TRBJ2-7,NA,TGTGCCAGCAGTTACTCGGGGGAGTTCTACGAGCAGTACTTC,CASSYSGEFYEQYF
NA,TRBV11-3,TRBJ2-1,TRBD2,TGTGCCAGCAGCTTAGGGCGGGAGGGCCTAGGGGAGCAGTTCTTC,CASSLGREGLGEQFF
NA,TRBV5-1,TRBJ2-7,NA,TGCGCCAGCAGCCCTCAGGGAGAGCTTTATTCCTACGAGCAGTACTTC,CASSPQGELYSYEQYF
few,TRBV9,TRBJ2-2,NA,TGTGCCAGCAGCGCCTATTACGGGGAGCTGTTTTTT,CASSAYYGELFF
NA,TRBV11-2,TRBJ2-1,NA,TGTGCCAGCAGCTTAGACCCGCTCCCTCTTTACAATGAGCAGTTCTTC,CASSLDPLPLYNEQFF
once,TRBV7-8,TRBJ2-7,TRBD2,TGTGCCAGCAGCACAGAGTGGGCTAGCGGGAGCCAGATATACGAGCAGTACTTC,CASSTEWASGSQIYEQYF
NA,TRBV2,TRBJ2-3,NA,TGTGCCAGCAGTGAGAGCTACAAAGATACGCAGTATTTT,CASSESYKDTQYF
NA,TRBV5-1,TRBJ2-1,TRBD2,TGCGCCACCGCACTTAGCGGGGGGGATAGTGAGCAGTTCTTC,CATALSGGDSEQFF
NA,TRBV12-5,TRBJ1-1,NA,TGTGCTAGTGGTTTGGGGTTGAACACTGAAGCTTTCTTT,CASGLGLNTEAFF
NA,TRBV11-2,TRBJ2-7,TRBD2,TGTGCCAGCAGCCTCCCCCAGCGGGAGGTATACGAGCAGTACTTC,CASSLPQREVYEQYF
NA,TRBV6-6,TRBJ1-1,TRBD1,TGTGCCAGCAGTTACCCCGACAGGGACCTTGAAGCTTTCTTT,CASSYPDRDLEAFF
NA,TRBV6-1,TRBJ2-4,TRBD1,TGTGCCAGCAGTGACTCCGGGACAGGGGTTGTCATTCAGTACTTC,CASSDSGTGVVIQYF
NA,TRBV27,TRBJ2-3,NA,TGTGCCAGCAGTTTATCGGGGATTAGCACAGATACGCAGTATTTT,CASSLSGISTDTQYF
NA,TRBV27,TRBJ1-3,NA,TGTGCCAGCAGTTTGAGGCCAGGCCTTAACACCATATATTTT,CASSLRPGLNTIYF
once,TRBV2,TRBJ2-5,NA,TGTGCCAGCAGTGGGCTCCAAGAGACCCAGTACTTC,CASSGLQETQYF
NA,TRBV7-8,TRBJ2-1,NA,TGTGCCAGCAGCATAAGGGGGGGCAATGAGCAGTTCTTC,CASSIRGGNEQFF
NA,TRBV4-1,TRBJ2-1,NA,TGCGCCAGCAGAATCAGGCAGGTTGATGGAGATGAGCAGTTCTTC,CASRIRQVDGDEQFF
NA,TRBV13,TRBJ2-1,TRBD2,TGTGCCAGCAGACTAGCGGGCCACAATGAGCAGTTCTTC,CASRLAGHNEQFF
NA,TRBV10-2,TRBJ1-5,NA,TGCGCCAGCAGTGAGTCTGGGCAGGTCAATCAGCCCCAGCATTTT,CASSESGQVNQPQHF
NA,TRBV4-3,TRBJ2-2,TRBD1,TGCGCCAGCAGCCAAGAACCCGGGACAGGGTACGGACGCGGGGAGCTGTTTTTT,CASSQEPGTGYGRGELFF
NA,TRBV7-9,TRBJ2-1,NA,TGTGCCAGCAGCTTATTGTCCGGGGGGCCCTACAATGAGCAGTTCTTC,CASSLLSGGPYNEQFF
NA,TRBV11-2,TRBJ2-1,TRBD2,TGTGCCAGCAGCCCAAGAAGGACTAGCGTATACAATGAGCAGTTCTTC,CASSPRRTSVYNEQFF
NA,TRBV6-1,TRBJ2-7,NA,TGTGCCAGCAGTGATACCCCCCCGGTTTACGAGCAGTACTTC,CASSDTPPVYEQYF
NA,TRBV4-2,TRBJ2-3,NA,TGTGCCAGCAGCCAAGAACCCCCCGGGATTAGCACAGATACGCAGTATTTT,CASSQEPPGISTDTQYF
NA,TRBV27,TRBJ2-5,NA,TGTGCCAGCAGTTTACTTGGGGAAGAGACCCAGTACTTC,CASSLLGEETQYF